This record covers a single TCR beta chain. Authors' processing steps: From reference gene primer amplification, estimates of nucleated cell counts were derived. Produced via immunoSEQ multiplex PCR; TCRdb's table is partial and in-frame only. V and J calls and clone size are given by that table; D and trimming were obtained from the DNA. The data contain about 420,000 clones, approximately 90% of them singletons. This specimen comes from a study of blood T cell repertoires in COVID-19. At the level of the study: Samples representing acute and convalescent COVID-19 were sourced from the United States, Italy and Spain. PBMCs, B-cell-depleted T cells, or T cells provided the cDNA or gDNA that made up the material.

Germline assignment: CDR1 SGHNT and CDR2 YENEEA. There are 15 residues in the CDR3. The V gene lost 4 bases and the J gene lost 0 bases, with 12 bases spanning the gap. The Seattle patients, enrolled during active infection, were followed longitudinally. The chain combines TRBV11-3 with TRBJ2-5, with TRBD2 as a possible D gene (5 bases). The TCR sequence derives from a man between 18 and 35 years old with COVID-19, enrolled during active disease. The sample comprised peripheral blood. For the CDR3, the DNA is TGTGCCAGCAGCTCCCCTGGAGGAAACCAAGAGACCCAGTACTTC. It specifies CASSSPGGNQETQYF.